The 20 T cell receptor beta chains presented below share a single source sample, sequenced in a study of T cells after yellow fever vaccination. TCRdb processed the 5' RACE reads anew with MiXCR; each CDR3 protein has one entry. The table has roughly 310,000 distinct CDR3 sequences, about 9.5% seen once. The specimen comprised PBMCs, sampled on the day of the first yellow fever vaccination. These receptors were collected from a man between 18 and 29 years old who received the YFV17D yellow fever vaccine.

This clonotype was seen only a few times. V usage is TRBV20-1 and J usage is TRBJ1-6, with TRBD1 matching 9 bases. This CDR3 has 13 residues. V lost 6 bases and J lost 10; bases outside the gene matches: 7. CDR1 DFQATT and CDR2 SNEGSKA come from the germline V gene (reference sequence). This CDR3 reads CSAPQGALSPLHF. The CDR3 DNA sequence: TGCAGTGCCCCACAGGGGGCATTGTCACCCCTCCACTTT.

The CDR3 coding sequence is TGCGCCAGCAGCTTGTGGGCAGGGGGACACGAAGGAGGCTACACCTTC. It codes for CASSLWAGGHEGGYTF. J is TRBJ1-2 and V is TRBV5-1, with 7 bases aligning to TRBD1. Germline CDR1 and CDR2: SGHRS and YFSETQ. The CDR3 totals 16 residues. The ends lost 1 base at V and 8 bases at J; junction bases unmatched: 14.

The chain recombines TRBV12-3 or TRBV12-4 with TRBJ1-2, with 7 bases aligning to TRBD1. The CDR3 runs 14 residues. The V segment lost 6 bases and the J segment 6 bases; nucleotides outside the gene matches: 10. CDR3 loop: CASSLRGQRHGYTF. The CDR3, as DNA: TGTGCCAGCAGCCTGAGGGGACAGCGACATGGCTACACCTTC.

This clonotype was detected many times. V usage is TRBV5-1 and J usage is TRBJ1-1; D remains unclear. Germline V gene data show CDR1 as SGHRS and CDR2 as YFSETQ. This CDR3 is 13 amino acids long. Trimming shortened V by 7 bases and J by 5 bases, and 15 bases separated the two germline ends. CDR3 region: CASLDTLGTEAFF. In nucleotides, the CDR3 is TGCGCCAGCCTCGACACCCTGGGGACTGAAGCTTTCTTT.

V and J are TRBV7-8 and TRBJ2-5; 8 nucleotides match TRBD2. After removal of 7 bases from V and 7 bases from J, the junction contained 11 bases not matched to a gene. CDR1 and CDR2 (germline): SGHVS, FQNEAQ. The CDR3 runs 14 residues. CDR3 sequence reads: CASTGGPREGTQYF. In DNA, the CDR3 is TGTGCCAGCACCGGGGGCCCACGGGAGGGGACCCAGTACTTC.

The chain combines TRBV4-2 with TRBJ2-5; 7 positions match TRBD2. Unmatched junction bases numbered 18, after V lost 2 bases and J lost 0 bases. The CDR3 is 20 residues long. Germline V CDR1 and CDR2: LGHNA, YNFKEQ. CDR3 in DNA: TGTGCCAGCAGCCAACTGCGGAGCGGGCATTTAGCGGGCCACCAAGAGACCCAGTACTTC. Residues: CASSQLRSGHLAGHQETQYF.

This chain uses TRBV9 with TRBJ2-1, with D hard to call. CDR3 length equals 13 residues. Trimming pared 4 bases from V and 8 bases from J, leaving 13 bases between. Germline CDR1 SGDLS, CDR2 YYNGEE. CDR3 residues: CASSSPDGDEQFF. For the CDR3, the DNA is TGTGCCAGCAGCTCCCCGGACGGCGATGAGCAGTTCTTC.

The chain links TRBV6-1 to TRBJ1-2; D unresolved. V was shortened by 7 bases and J by 4 bases, with 16 bases between the two germline ends. The CDR3 has 14 residues. Germline values: CDR1 MNHNS, CDR2 SASEGT. The DNA of the CDR3 is TGTGCCAGCAACCGCGCGGCTATAGGCTATGGCTACACCTTC. Amino acids: CASNRAAIGYGYTF.

There are a few counts of this clonotype. The V gene is TRBV7-9, the J gene TRBJ2-5; D unclear. This CDR3 contains 15 residues. V shed 5 bases and J shed 5 bases, with 18 bases lying between them. CDR1 SEHNR and CDR2 FQNEAQ come from the germline V gene (reference sequence). CDR3 DNA: TGTGCCAGCAGCCTACCGCTAGATTTCGAGGAGACCCAGTACTTC. It yields the protein CASSLPLDFEETQYF.

This clonotype was counted between two and nine times. This sequence joins TRBV12-3 or TRBV12-4 and TRBJ1-2; 8 bases align to TRBD1. J gave up 0 bases and V 7 bases, and 19 bases lay outside the gene matches. There are 19 residues in the CDR3. The CDR3 sequence is CASTLSRIKRTGPNYGYTF. CDR3 DNA: TGTGCCAGCACGCTAAGTAGAATCAAAAGGACAGGGCCTAACTATGGCTACACCTTC.

This clonotype was counted ten times or more. The rearrangement uses TRBV7-9 and TRBJ2-5; D gene unclear. Germline assignment: CDR1 SEHNR and CDR2 FQNEAQ (reference sequence). The CDR3 contains 11 residues. The germline V and J ends were trimmed by 5 bases and 6 bases, with 7 bases remaining between them. The chain's CDR3 is CASSISQTQYF. The CDR3 bases are TGTGCCAGCAGCATCTCACAGACCCAGTACTTC.

This clonotype was observed a single time. This could be a read error, since a much larger clone is one nucleotide away. This chain connects TRBV4-3 to TRBJ2-5, with D unresolved. The V and J ends lost 4 bases and 7 bases respectively, with 19 bases between them. From germline, CDR1 is LGHNA and CDR2 YSLEER. This CDR3 is 15 amino acids long. The CDR3 DNA is TGCGCCAGCAGCCCCACCGGAACAGTGCGAGGGACCCAGTACTTC. Its protein product is CASSPTGTVRGTQYF.

J is TRBJ1-5 and V is TRBV7-9, with 7 bases fitting TRBD1. The CDR3 sequence is 14 residues long. CDR1 and CDR2 (germline): SEHNR, FQNEAQ (reference sequence). The V gene end was trimmed by 6 bases and the J gene end by 5 bases; junction bases not matched to a gene: 7. CDR3 bases: TGTGCCAGCAGGGCTACAGGGGCGGATCAGCCCCAGCATTTT. This sequence encodes CASRATGADQPQHF.

This clonotype has ten or more counts. The chain is built from TRBV5-1 and TRBJ2-2; 8 bases fit TRBD1. Trimming took 0 bases from V and 4 from J; bases not matched to a gene: 5. Germline CDR1 is SGHRS and CDR2 is YFSETQ. The CDR3 has 16 amino acids. The CDR3 region has the DNA TGCGCCAGCAGCTTGGACAGGGGGTTAACCACCGGGGAGCTGTTTTTT. This encodes CASSLDRGLTTGELFF.

The chain carries TRBV19 and TRBJ1-2; D is unresolved. From germline, CDR1 is LNHDA and CDR2 SQIVND (reference sequence). CDR3 size: 14 residues. The germline V and J ends were trimmed by 5 bases and 3 bases, with 13 bases remaining between them. CDR3 loop: CASSPAGVYYGYTF. The CDR3, as DNA: TGTGCCAGTAGTCCCGCCGGGGTCTACTATGGCTACACCTTC. The complete variable domain, with remaining parts taken from reference TRBV19 and TRBJ1-2, reads DGGITQSPKYLFRKEGQNVTLSCEQNLNHDAMYWYRQDPGQGLRLIYYSQIVNDFQKGDIAEGYSVSREKKESFPLTVTSAQKNPTAFYLCASSPAGVYYGYTFGSGTRLTVV.

This clonotype came up many times. V is TRBV20-1 and J is TRBJ2-7; D is unclear. Germline CDR1 and CDR2: DFQATT and SNEGSKA (reference sequence). This CDR3 has 13 residues. V lost 3 bases and J lost 2, with 11 bases in between. CDR3 sequence (DNA): TGCAGTGCTAGTAAAGGAATCCCCTACGAGCAGTACGTC. It specifies CSASKGIPYEQYV.

This clonotype was seen a handful of times. This chain connects TRBV2 to TRBJ2-1, with 11 bases aligning to TRBD1. With 6 bases clipped from V and 4 bases from J, the junction kept 8 bases outside the gene matches. This CDR3 spans 16 amino acids. Germline CDR1 SNHLY, CDR2 FYNNEI. The CDR3 spells CASRGTGGSVYNEQFF. The CDR3 DNA reads TGTGCCAGCAGGGGGACAGGGGGTTCAGTTTACAATGAGCAGTTCTTC.

In its sample, this clonotype was seen many times. The chain employs TRBV5-4 and TRBJ2-5; 12 positions agree with TRBD2. The CDR3 runs 14 residues. After removal of 5 bases from V and 5 bases from J, the junction contained 4 bases not matched to a gene. Germline CDR1 and CDR2: SGHNT and YYREEE (reference sequence). The CDR3 loop is CASRLAGGRETQYF. DNA for the CDR3: TGTGCCAGCAGACTAGCGGGGGGCCGGGAGACCCAGTACTTC.

This clonotype was seen more than once but under ten times. This chain connects TRBV2 to TRBJ1-6; D gene unclear. The CDR3 length is 12 residues. V lost 2 bases to trimming and J lost 15 bases, with 11 bases between them. The germline V gene encodes CDR1 SNHLY and CDR2 FYNNEI. CDR3 protein: CASSEISTVLHF. In nucleotides, the CDR3 is TGTGCCAGCAGTGAAATTTCCACAGTCCTCCACTTT.

In this sample, this clonotype turned up a few times. CDR3 in DNA: TGTGCCAGCAGCCAAGATGGCTCCCGCGGGGCCTACAATGAGCAGTTCTTC. Encoded protein: CASSQDGSRGAYNEQFF. The chain employs TRBV3-1 and TRBJ2-1, with D possibly being TRBD2 (6 bases). The V and J ends lost 0 bases and 2 bases respectively, with 14 bases between them. The CDR3 covers 17 residues. CDR1 is LGHDT and CDR2 is YNNKEL in the germline V gene (reference sequence).